Shown below are 18 T cell receptor beta chains from a single sample sequenced in a study of blood T cells in healthy people across ages. PCR was performed a second time for roughly 7 to 12 cycles using a sample-barcoded 5' primer and a J-beta primer mix. TCRdb recomputed calls from the 5' RACE reads with MiXCR, one row per CDR3 protein. The table has roughly 1,800,000 distinct CDR3 sequences, 49% seen once. Sequences were obtained from blood. These receptor sequences come from a woman aged 40 to 50 in good health.

V and J are TRBV6-5 and TRBJ2-1; D remains unclear. The V gene lost 0 bases and the J gene lost 0 bases, with 18 bases spanning the gap. From germline, CDR1 is MNHEY and CDR2 SVGAGI. This CDR3 comprises 19 residues. The CDR3 region is CASSYSISPQLTSYNEQFF. The CDR3 bases are TGTGCCAGCAGTTACTCGATATCCCCACAACTAACCTCCTACAATGAGCAGTTCTTC.

The J gene is TRBJ1-5, the V gene TRBV9, with 8 bases fitting TRBD1. This CDR3 is built from 14 residues. CDR1 SGDLS and CDR2 YYNGEE come from the germline V gene. V gave up 0 bases and J gave up 6 bases; unmatched junction bases: 2. The CDR3 here is CASSVGTGTQPQHF. CDR3 DNA sequence: TGTGCCAGCAGCGTAGGGACAGGGACTCAGCCCCAGCATTTT.

This clonotype was counted only a few times. The rearrangement joins TRBV5-1 to TRBJ2-7; a possible D gene is TRBD1 (5 bases). Per germline, CDR1 SGHRS and CDR2 YFSETQ. The CDR3 has 13 residues. V was clipped by 0 bases and J by 4 bases, with 8 bases between them. DNA of the CDR3: TGCGCCAGCAGCTTGGAGGGGCGGTACGAGCAGTACTTC. It specifies CASSLEGRYEQYF. The complete variable domain, with remaining parts taken from reference TRBV5-1 and TRBJ2-7, reads KAGVTQTPRYLIKTRGQQVTLSCSPISGHRSVSWYQQTPGQGLQFLFEYFSETQRNKGNFPGRFSGRQFSNSRSEMNVSTLELGDSALYLCASSLEGRYEQYFGPGTRLTVT.

The CDR3 region is CASSYSIGGLYNSPLHF. CDR3 nucleotide sequence: TGTGCCAGCAGTTACTCCATCGGCGGACTCTATAATTCACCCCTCCACTTT. The chain recombines TRBV6-5 with TRBJ1-6; unclear D gene. Germline CDR1 MNHEY, CDR2 SVGAGI. V was clipped by 0 bases and J by 3 bases, with 12 bases between them. This CDR3 comprises 17 residues.

The chain links TRBV7-8 to TRBJ1-1; D not certain. Between the trimmed V and J ends, which lost 6 bases and 1 base, there was a span of 12 bases. CDR1 is SGHVS and CDR2 is FQNEAQ in the germline V gene. The CDR3 has 14 amino acids. The CDR3 protein is CASSSREGNTEAFF. The CDR3 DNA reads as TGTGCCAGCAGTTCAAGAGAGGGGAACACTGAAGCTTTCTTT.

The V call is TRBV5-1, the J call TRBJ2-1, with 14 positions matching TRBD2. Per germline, CDR1 SGHRS and CDR2 YFSETQ. The CDR3 consists of 16 residues. V was pared by 0 bases and J by 9 bases, with 5 bases of the junction left unmatched. The CDR3 nucleotides read TGCGCCAGCAGCTTGGCCGGGACTAGCGGGGGTGGTGAGCAGTTCTTC. Translating gives CASSLAGTSGGGEQFF.

A few counts support this clonotype. The genes are TRBV24-1 and TRBJ2-5; D is unclear. V lost 4 bases to trimming and J lost 3 bases, with 23 bases between them. Germline V gene data show CDR1 as KGHDR and CDR2 as SFDVKD. The CDR3 extends over 18 amino acids. CDR3 nucleotide sequence: TGTGCCACCAGTGACCCTGCTTTCAGGACGCAGCACAAAGAGACCCAGTACTTC. It translates to CATSDPAFRTQHKETQYF.

The J gene is TRBJ2-1, the V gene TRBV5-1; 9 bases are a match to TRBD1. V lost 4 bases and J lost 5; bases outside the gene matches: 19. CDR1 is SGHRS and CDR2 is YFSETQ in the germline V gene. There are 19 residues in the CDR3. The CDR3 spells CASSVPGQGYNKAHNEQFF. The CDR3 DNA reads TGCGCCAGCAGCGTCCCGGGACAGGGTTACAACAAGGCCCACAATGAGCAGTTCTTC.

In its sample, this clonotype was seen a few times. The chain combines TRBV15 with TRBJ2-5; maybe TRBD1 (6 bases). Germline V gene data show CDR1 as LNHNV and CDR2 as YYDKDF (reference sequence). V was trimmed by 3 bases and J by 5 bases, leaving 19 bases between them. The CDR3 has 16 residues. The DNA of the CDR3 is TGTGCCACCAGCAGTATAGACAGGAGACTCACGGAGACCCAGTACTTC. Amino acids: CATSSIDRRLTETQYF.

The genes are TRBV6-1 and TRBJ2-3; TRBD2 matches 7 bases. From germline, CDR1 is MNHNS and CDR2 SASEGT. V dropped 2 bases and J dropped 0; count of bases not matched to a gene: 8. The CDR3 runs to 17 residues. CDR3 sequence reads: CASSERQRGSSTDTQYF. CDR3 nucleotide sequence: TGTGCCAGCAGTGAAAGGCAGCGGGGCTCTAGCACAGATACGCAGTATTTT.

This sequence joins TRBV6-2 or TRBV6-3 and TRBJ2-7; 8 bases are a match to TRBD1. J lost 12 bases, V lost 6 bases, and 16 bases had no gene match. Germline loops: CDR1 MNHEY, CDR2 SVGEGT. CDR3 length: 14 amino acids. The chain's CDR3 is CASRLQGGGETRYF. CDR3 DNA: TGTGCCAGCAGACTACAGGGGGGTGGAGAGACCCGGTACTTC.

This clonotype has just a few counts. The rearrangement links TRBV18 to TRBJ2-6; the D gene is possibly TRBD1 (6 bases). V dropped 0 bases and J dropped 4 bases, with 13 bases sitting between them. This CDR3 is 17 amino acids long. Germline lookup yields CDR1 KGHSH and CDR2 LQKENI. The CDR3 loop is CASSPPNRAAGANVLTF. The DNA for the CDR3 is TGTGCCAGCTCACCACCCAACAGGGCAGCGGGGGCCAACGTCCTGACTTTC.

This clonotype was detected only once. The rearrangement links TRBV12-3 or TRBV12-4 to TRBJ2-3, with 8 bases fitting TRBD1. V trimming: 4 bases; J trimming: 11 bases; junction bases outside the gene matches: 8. The length of the CDR3 is 13 residues. The CDR3 DNA reads as TGTGCCAGCAGTTCTTTCTCCGGGACAGGGCAGTATTTT. Its protein is CASSSFSGTGQYF.

This clonotype was seen only a few times. V gene TRBV5-1 combines with J gene TRBJ2-7; maybe TRBD1 (6 bases). Germline V gives CDR1 SGHRS, CDR2 YFSETQ. The V end lost 4 bases, the J end lost 0 bases, and 17 bases lay between the germline ends. The CDR3 is 16 residues long. This CDR3 reads CASSQVGGLLSYEQYF. In nucleotides, the CDR3 is TGCGCCAGCAGCCAGGTAGGGGGTTTACTCTCCTACGAGCAGTACTTC.

V and J are TRBV12-3 or TRBV12-4 and TRBJ2-4; D may be TRBD1 (6 bases). V lost 5 bases and J lost 0, with 14 bases in between. The CDR3 is made up of 16 amino acids. CDR3 sequence reads: CASSPTGILAKNIQYF. The CDR3 nucleotides read TGTGCCAGCAGTCCCACAGGGATTTTAGCCAAAAACATTCAGTACTTC.

A few counts support this clonotype. This rearrangement joins TRBV7-2 to TRBJ2-3; 7 bases are shared with TRBD1. Germline values: CDR1 SGHTA, CDR2 FQGNSA. Trimming removed 6 bases from V and 1 base from J; junction bases left unmatched: 4. There are 14 residues in the CDR3. The CDR3: CASRPRGRTDTQYF. The CDR3 DNA follows: TGTGCCAGCAGGCCGAGGGGGCGCACAGATACGCAGTATTTT.

This clonotype was recorded a few times. The gene calls are TRBV2 and TRBJ2-3, with 9 positions matching TRBD1. This CDR3 contains 15 residues. The germline V gene encodes CDR1 SNHLY and CDR2 FYNNEI. Germline trimming cut 4 bases from V and 2 bases from J; bases unmatched to any gene: 4. CDR3 residues: CASSGQGVPTDTQYF. CDR3 DNA: TGTGCCAGCAGTGGACAGGGGGTACCCACAGATACGCAGTATTTT.

A single count supports this clonotype. This sequence joins TRBV9 and TRBJ1-4; no reliable D call. The CDR3 totals 14 residues. Germline CDR1 and CDR2: SGDLS and YYNGEE. Trimming left V 3 bases short and J 4 bases short, with 10 bases between. This CDR3 reads CASSAQWGNEKLFF. DNA of the CDR3: TGTGCCAGCAGCGCGCAATGGGGTAATGAAAAACTGTTTTTT.